The 5 T cell receptor beta chains listed next were all sequenced from one sample in a study of CD8 T cells in Susac syndrome. RNA in amounts of roughly 0.5 to 1 ug was reverse transcribed with random hexamers. Each CDR3 protein gets one entry after TCRdb re-called the immunoSEQ multiplex PCR reads with MiXCR. The top ten hold about 0.18% of the sample, which has about 150,000 distinct CDR3 sequences, over 90% seen once. The source material was CD8+ T cells from PBMCs. The receptors were sampled from a human donor with Susac syndrome.

The gene calls are TRBV7-9 and TRBJ1-2, with D maybe TRBD1 (6 bases). Germline values: CDR1 SEHNR, CDR2 FQNEAQ (reference sequence). Trimming left V 5 bases short and J 6 bases short, with 16 bases between. This CDR3 comprises 14 residues. The CDR3 DNA follows: TGTGCCAGCAGCCAGGGGTCCGGGGCGGATGGCTACACCTTC. Its translation: CASSQGSGADGYTF.

V gene TRBV28 combines with J gene TRBJ2-1; 10 nucleotides match TRBD2. The CDR3 loop spans 14 amino acids. The trim removed 3 bases at V and 9 bases at J, leaving 5 bases unmatched. Germline V CDR1 and CDR2: MDHEN, SYDVKM. The chain's CDR3 is CASSFLAGVREQFF. CDR3 nucleotides: TGTGCCAGCAGTTTCCTAGCGGGAGTACGTGAGCAGTTCTTC. Supplemented by reference TRBV28 and TRBJ2-1, the full variable domain reads DVKVTQSSRYLVKRTGEKVFLECVQDMDHENMFWYRQDPGLGLRLIYFSYDVKMKEKGDIPEGYSVSREKKERFSLILESASTNQTSMYLCASSFLAGVREQFFGPGTRLTVL.

This clonotype was detected only a few times. V usage is TRBV4-1 and J usage is TRBJ2-7, with D maybe TRBD2 (6 bases). The CDR3 totals 14 residues. The ends were cut back, 5 bases at V and 2 bases at J, with 13 bases in the middle. From germline, CDR1 is MGHRA and CDR2 YSYEKL. The CDR3 here is CASSSGTGAYEQYF. The CDR3 region has the DNA TGCGCCAGCAGCTCCGGGACGGGAGCCTACGAGCAGTACTTC.

This chain uses TRBV9 with TRBJ2-3, with no clear D. The CDR3 runs to 11 residues. Germline V lookup: CDR1 SGDLS, CDR2 YYNGEE. Deletions cut 3 bases from V and 5 bases from J, with 4 bases between. CDR3 bases: TGTGCCAGCAGCGCTCAAGATACGCAGTATTTT. Translated, it gives CASSAQDTQYF.

The V gene is TRBV12-5, the J gene TRBJ2-2; 12 bases map to TRBD2. The germline CDR1 and CDR2 sequences are LGHNT and FRNRAP. The CDR3 runs 16 residues. CDR3 sequence (DNA): TGTGCCACTGGGTTACTAGCGGGGGGGAACACCGGGGAGCTGTTTTTT. Amino acids: CATGLLAGGNTGELFF.